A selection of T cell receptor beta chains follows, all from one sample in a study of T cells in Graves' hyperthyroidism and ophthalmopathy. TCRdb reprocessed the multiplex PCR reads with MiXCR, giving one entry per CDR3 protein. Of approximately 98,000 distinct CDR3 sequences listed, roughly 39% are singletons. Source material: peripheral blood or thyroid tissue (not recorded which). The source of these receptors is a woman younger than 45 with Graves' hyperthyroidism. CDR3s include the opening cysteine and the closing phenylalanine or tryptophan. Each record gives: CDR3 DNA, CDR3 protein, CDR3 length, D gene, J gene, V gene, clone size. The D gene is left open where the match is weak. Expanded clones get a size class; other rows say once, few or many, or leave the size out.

CDR3 DNA: TGTGCCAGCAGCTTGGAGAACGTGGGGCTGTTTTTT
CDR3 protein: CASSLENVGLFF
CDR3 length: 12
D gene: NA
J gene: TRBJ1-4
V gene: TRBV5-6
clone size: many

CDR3 DNA: TGTGCCAGCAGCCAAGTGGCGGGCCGCGGGACCGGGGAGCTGTTTTTT
CDR3 protein: CASSQVAGRGTGELFF
CDR3 length: 16
D gene: NA
J gene: TRBJ2-2
V gene: TRBV3-1
clone size: many

CDR3 DNA: TGTGCCAGCACCCCAGACAGGGGGGTATGGCCCCAGCATTTT
CDR3 protein: CASTPDRGVWPQHF
CDR3 length: 14
D gene: TRBD1
J gene: TRBJ1-5
V gene: TRBV2
clone size: NA

CDR3 DNA: TGTGCCAGCAGCCCCCCCCCGGGACAGCTCACCTATGGCTACACCTTC
CDR3 protein: CASSPPPGQLTYGYTF
CDR3 length: 16
D gene: TRBD1
J gene: TRBJ1-2
V gene: TRBV9
clone size: NA

CDR3 DNA: TGTGCCACCAGCAGAGATCCGGGGGGCCTGCCCCAGCATTTT
CDR3 protein: CATSRDPGGLPQHF
CDR3 length: 14
D gene: NA
J gene: TRBJ1-5
V gene: TRBV15
clone size: NA

CDR3 DNA: TGTGCCAGCTCACAGGGAAATAGCAATCAGCCCCAGCATTTT
CDR3 protein: CASSQGNSNQPQHF
CDR3 length: 14
D gene: NA
J gene: TRBJ1-5
V gene: TRBV18
clone size: few

CDR3 DNA: TGTGCCAGCAGCGTAGCTGCAGGTAGCGAAGCTTTCTTT
CDR3 protein: CASSVAAGSEAFF
CDR3 length: 13
D gene: NA
J gene: TRBJ1-1
V gene: TRBV9
clone size: NA

CDR3 DNA: TGTGCCAGCAGCCAAGAGGGGACAGGGTTTTACGAGCAGTACTTC
CDR3 protein: CASSQEGTGFYEQYF
CDR3 length: 15
D gene: TRBD1
J gene: TRBJ2-7
V gene: TRBV4-2
clone size: many

CDR3 DNA: TGTGCCAGCAGCGGGTCCGACGTCCTGACTTTC
CDR3 protein: CASSGSDVLTF
CDR3 length: 11
D gene: NA
J gene: TRBJ2-6
V gene: TRBV11-2
clone size: few

CDR3 DNA: TGCAGTGCGGATCGGGGGCGCGCGTACACCGGGGAGCTGTTTTTT
CDR3 protein: CSADRGRAYTGELFF
CDR3 length: 15
D gene: NA
J gene: TRBJ2-2
V gene: TRBV20-1
clone size: NA